The clone carrying this TCR beta chain appeared many times. Antigen unknown. Tagging with unique molecular identifiers was applied to individual cDNA molecules. TCRdb ran MiXCR on the 5' RACE reads and lists one entry per CDR3 protein. The data contain tens of thousands of distinct CDR3 sequences, 5.6% of them singletons. The V and J ends lost 10 bases and 3 bases respectively, with 15 bases between them. CDR1 and CDR2 from the germline V gene are LNHDA and SQIVND (reference sequence). This CDR3 is built from 14 residues. This sample is drawn from a study of early T cells in non-severe SARS-CoV-2 infection. Study overall: Bulk RNA taken from unsorted whole blood was sequenced, leaving chains unpaired.

Notes on the study in general: In VDJdb matching, anti-spike CD8 responses were favored while private and CD4 specificities went missing.

The sequence was obtained from an adult who was a healthcare worker with PCR-confirmed SARS-CoV-2 infection or an uninfected control (not recorded which). Sequenced: whole blood. The V gene is TRBV19, the J gene TRBJ1-4; D is perhaps TRBD1 (6 bases). The CDR3 DNA reads TGTGCCACCCTAGTGGGGGGCCCTAATGAAAAACTGTTTTTT. Protein product: CATLVGGPNEKLFF.